Each of the 32 T cell receptor beta chains below was sequenced from the same sample in a study of blood T cell repertoires in COVID-19. Clones were sequenced by immunoSEQ multiplex PCR, and TCRdb holds only the in-frame ones, with some missing. The table lists tens of thousands of clones, 86% of them singletons, with more than 3.5% in the top ten. Specimen: peripheral blood. The receptors come from a man in his forties or fifties with acute or convalescent COVID-19.

V is TRBV6-1 and J is TRBJ2-1, with a tentative D call TRBD2 (7 bases). The germline CDR1 and CDR2 sequences are MNHNS and SASEGT. This CDR3 region has 16 residues. V was pared by 4 bases and J by 2 bases, with 15 bases between. The CDR3, as DNA: TGTGCCAGCAGTGGGGGTCGGGGGGCCCCCTACAATGAGCAGTTCTTC. It translates to CASSGGRGAPYNEQFF.

The V call is TRBV27, the J call TRBJ1-1; 9 nucleotides match TRBD1. This CDR3 spans 15 amino acids. CDR1 is MNHEY and CDR2 is SMNVEV in the germline V gene (reference sequence). Unmatched junction bases numbered 9, after V lost 6 bases and J lost 4 bases. Written as DNA, the CDR3 is TGTGCCAGCAGAAAGCGGGACAGGGTAGTCACTGAAGCTTTCTTT. Amino acids: CASRKRDRVVTEAFF.

This chain joins TRBV5-5 and TRBJ2-2; TRBD2 is a possible D gene (6 bases). V was pared by 3 bases and J by 3 bases, with 12 bases between. The CDR3 has 15 residues. Per germline, CDR1 SGHKS and CDR2 YYEKEE (reference sequence). The CDR3 spells CASSWNTGDTGELFF. DNA of the CDR3: TGTGCCAGCAGCTGGAATACGGGGGACACCGGGGAGCTGTTTTTT.

V usage is TRBV27 and J usage is TRBJ2-1; 13 bases are shared with TRBD2. Germline CDR1 is MNHEY and CDR2 is SMNVEV (reference sequence). V dropped 6 bases and J dropped 6; count of bases not matched to a gene: 2. The CDR3 length is 14 residues. Written as DNA, the CDR3 is TGTGCCAGCAGGACTAGCGGGAGGCGCAATGAGCAGTTCTTC. Protein: CASRTSGRRNEQFF.

The chain recombines TRBV27 with TRBJ1-2; 9 bases agree with TRBD1. The V segment lost 6 bases and the J segment 2 bases; nucleotides outside the gene matches: 10. This CDR3 has 16 residues. Germline V gives CDR1 MNHEY, CDR2 SMNVEV (reference sequence). DNA of the CDR3: TGTGCCAGCAGCAAAGATCCTGGGACAGGGAACTATGGCTACACCTTC. Translating gives CASSKDPGTGNYGYTF.

This clone has only a few counts. The rearrangement joins TRBV12-3 or TRBV12-4 to TRBJ1-5; D not resolved. The germline V and J ends were trimmed by 5 bases and 4 bases, with 6 bases remaining between them. This CDR3 contains 12 residues. Here the CDR3 DNA reads TGTGCCAGCAGTGGCCGTAATCAGCCCCAGCATTTT. This codes for CASSGRNQPQHF.

The V gene is TRBV2, the J gene TRBJ2-1, with D possibly TRBD1 on 6 matching bases. V lost 2 bases and J 8 bases, leaving 19 bases between the germline ends. This CDR3 has 16 amino acids. Germline V CDR1 and CDR2: SNHLY, FYNNEI. The CDR3 region has the DNA TGTGCCAGCAGTGAACTACAACAGGGTAACCTGGATGAGCAGTTCTTC. It codes for CASSELQQGNLDEQFF.

The chain combines TRBV11-3 with TRBJ1-1, with a weak D call TRBD1 (6 bases). The CDR3 has 13 amino acids. V was shortened by 5 bases and J by 1 base, with 8 bases between the two germline ends. Germline V gene lookup returns CDR1 SGHNT and CDR2 YENEEA. CDR3 in DNA: TGTGCCAGCAGCCCACAGGGGAACACTGAAGCTTTCTTT. Translating gives CASSPQGNTEAFF. Full variable domain (missing parts from reference TRBV11-3 and TRBJ1-1): EAGVVQSPRYKIIEKKQPVAFWCNPISGHNTLYWYLQNLGQGPELLIRYENEEAVDDSQLPKDRFSAERLKGVDSTLKIQPAELGDSAVYLCASSPQGNTEAFFGQGTRLTVV.

The chain is built from TRBV18 and TRBJ1-2, with 9 bases fitting TRBD1. J was trimmed by 8 bases and V by 2 bases; bases with no gene match: 6. Germline CDR1 KGHSH, CDR2 LQKENI. This CDR3 comprises 14 residues. The CDR3 sequence: CASSPLQGAGGYTF. CDR3 nucleotide sequence: TGTGCCAGCTCACCATTACAGGGGGCCGGGGGCTACACCTTC. The complete variable domain, with remaining parts taken from reference TRBV18 and TRBJ1-2, reads NAGVMQNPRHLVRRRGQEARLRCSPMKGHSHVYWYRQLPEEGLKFMVYLQKENIIDESGMPKERFSAEFPKEGPSILRIQQVVRGDSAAYFCASSPLQGAGGYTFGSGTRLTVV.

V gene TRBV6-1 combines with J gene TRBJ2-7; 11 positions match TRBD2. Germline V lookup: CDR1 MNHNS, CDR2 SASEGT. The CDR3 spans 16 residues. V lost 4 bases, J lost 3 bases, and 8 bases stayed unmatched. The CDR3 spells CASSAGSGLAVYEQYF. CDR3 nucleotides: TGTGCCAGCAGTGCAGGATCGGGACTAGCGGTCTACGAGCAGTACTTC.

The genes are TRBV5-1 and TRBJ1-4; D is ambiguous. Germline V CDR1 and CDR2: SGHRS, YFSETQ. Deletions cut 3 bases from V and 4 bases from J, with 13 bases between. This CDR3 has 15 amino acids. Here the CDR3 DNA reads TGCGCCAGCAGCTCCACGAGACTCGGTAATGAAAAACTGTTTTTT. Protein: CASSSTRLGNEKLFF.

This clone has at least ten counts. The rearrangement links TRBV4-1 to TRBJ2-7, with D possibly TRBD1 on 5 matching bases. CDR3 length: 14 residues. With 1 base removed from V and 5 bases from J, the gap between germline ends came to 12 bases. CDR1 MGHRA and CDR2 YSYEKL come from the germline V gene. CDR3 nucleotides: TGCGCCAGCAGCCAAGCAGGGTCTGGAAACGAGCAGTACTTC. Translated: CASSQAGSGNEQYF.

This clone has only one observation. The V call is TRBV6-5, the J call TRBJ1-2; TRBD1 aligns across 9 bases. The CDR3 runs 13 residues. Germline V gene sequence: CDR1 MNHEY, CDR2 SVGAGI. Losses at the gene ends were 4 bases for V and 8 bases for J; bases not matched to a gene: 5. The CDR3 DNA follows: TGTGCCAGCAGTTCGCGGACAGGGGACGGCTACACCTTC. This gives the protein CASSSRTGDGYTF.

The chain joins TRBV25-1 to TRBJ2-3; 9 nucleotides match TRBD2. The CDR3 totals 15 residues. V lost 5 bases and J lost 4; bases outside the gene matches: 7. CDR1 and CDR2 (germline): MGHDK, SYGVNS. The CDR3 DNA follows: TGTGCCAGCAGTCCCTTAGCGGGAGTGGCAGATACGCAGTATTTT. This gives the protein CASSPLAGVADTQYF.

The chain carries TRBV5-1 and TRBJ2-2; 11 bases map to TRBD2. Trimming removed 3 bases from V and 0 bases from J; junction bases left unmatched: 7. The germline CDR1 and CDR2 sequences are SGHRS and YFSETQ. The CDR3 is 18 amino acids. CDR3 sequence reads: CASSWKLAGGANTGELFF. Written as DNA, the CDR3 is TGCGCCAGCAGCTGGAAGCTAGCGGGGGGCGCGAACACCGGGGAGCTGTTTTTT.

This clone showed up just a few times. The chain uses TRBV5-4 and TRBJ1-3; TRBD1 might be the D (5 bases). The ends were cut back, 0 bases at V and 0 bases at J, with 7 bases in the middle. Germline V CDR1 and CDR2: SGHNT, YYREEE (reference sequence). The CDR3 consists of 15 residues. The CDR3: CASSLGGVSGNTIYF. CDR3 DNA sequence: TGTGCCAGCAGCTTGGGGGGGGTCTCTGGAAACACCATATATTTT. The complete variable domain, with remaining parts taken from reference TRBV5-4 and TRBJ1-3, reads ETGVTQSPTHLIKTRGQQVTLRCSSQSGHNTVSWYQQALGQGPQFIFQYYREEENGRGNFPPRFSGLQFPNYSSELNVNALELDDSALYLCASSLGGVSGNTIYFGEGSWLTVV.

The rearrangement uses TRBV28 and TRBJ2-1, with 8 positions matching TRBD2. The CDR3 extends over 16 amino acids. J gave up 1 base and V 3 bases, and 5 bases lay outside the gene matches. Germline assignment: CDR1 MDHEN and CDR2 SYDVKM. The CDR3 nucleotides are TGTGCCAGCAGTTTCGCCGGGAGGGCGTCCTACAATGAGCAGTTCTTC. It specifies CASSFAGRASYNEQFF.

This chain joins TRBV19 and TRBJ2-7; 8 bases match TRBD1. V gave up 7 bases and J gave up 0 bases; unmatched junction bases: 5. In germline, CDR1 is LNHDA, CDR2 SQIVND (reference sequence). The CDR3 consists of 14 residues. The CDR3 loop reads CASKSGQGSYEQYF. As DNA, the CDR3 is TGTGCCAGTAAAAGCGGACAGGGCTCCTACGAGCAGTACTTC.

The chain recombines TRBV5-3 with TRBJ2-2; a weak D match, TRBD2 (6 bases). TRBV5-3 is reported as an ORF; its role is uncertain. V was shortened by 4 bases and J by 7 bases, with 14 bases between the two germline ends. The CDR3 sequence is 14 residues long. The CDR3 here is CARSPSPGLGELFF. The CDR3 nucleotides are TGTGCCAGAAGCCCCTCCCCGGGACTCGGGGAGCTGTTTTTT.

In DNA, the CDR3 is TGCGCCAGCAGCCCGCCCCTGGGGCTAACCTACAATGAGCAGTTCTTC. It translates to CASSPPLGLTYNEQFF. The chain has TRBV4-1 and TRBJ2-1; D is possibly TRBD1 (5 bases). CDR3 length equals 16 residues. The ends were cut back, 4 bases at V and 2 bases at J, with 15 bases in the middle. The germline V gene encodes CDR1 MGHRA and CDR2 YSYEKL.

The V call is TRBV30, the J call TRBJ1-5; tentative D call: TRBD1 (6 bases). This CDR3 comprises 16 residues. Germline lookup yields CDR1 GTSNPN and CDR2 SVGIG (reference sequence). Trimming took off 1 base at V and 0 bases at J, with 13 bases between the two ends. The CDR3 DNA follows: TGTGCCTGGAGTGCCCGGACAGAGTTTAGCAATCAGCCCCAGCATTTT. It is translated as CAWSARTEFSNQPQHF.

The gene calls are TRBV7-3 and TRBJ2-3, with 8 nucleotides matching TRBD2. The V gene end was trimmed by 5 bases and the J gene end by 8 bases; junction bases not matched to a gene: 15. Germline V CDR1 and CDR2: SGHTA, FQGTGA. This CDR3 contains 16 residues. As DNA, the CDR3 is TGTGCCAGCAGCCGACAGCCAGCGGGGGAAGGGGGTACGCAGTATTTT. Residues: CASSRQPAGEGGTQYF. Full variable domain (missing parts from reference TRBV7-3 and TRBJ2-3): GAGVSQTPSNKVTEKGKYVELRCDPISGHTALYWYRQSLGQGPEFLIYFQGTGAADDSGLPNDRFFAVRPEGSVSTLKIQRTERGDSAVYLCASSRQPAGEGGTQYFGPGTRLTVL.

In DNA form, the CDR3 reads TGCGCCAGCAGCCAAGATGGCCAAGGGGGTTACAATGAGCAGTTCTTC. Protein product: CASSQDGQGGYNEQFF. The J gene is TRBJ2-1, the V gene TRBV4-1, with D possibly TRBD1 on 6 matching bases. Trimming left V 0 bases short and J 4 bases short, with 13 bases between. Germline V lookup: CDR1 MGHRA, CDR2 YSYEKL. The CDR3 sequence is 16 residues long.

V is TRBV5-4 and J is TRBJ2-5; maybe TRBD2 (6 bases). The CDR3 consists of 15 residues. Germline CDR1 reads SGHNT; CDR2 reads YYREEE (reference sequence). The V and J ends lost 1 base and 3 bases respectively, with 13 bases between them. The CDR3 reads CASSLRSGLKETQYF. The CDR3 DNA reads TGTGCCAGCAGCTTGCGGTCGGGACTCAAAGAGACCCAGTACTTC. Variable domain in full (rest from reference TRBV5-4 and TRBJ2-5): ETGVTQSPTHLIKTRGQQVTLRCSSQSGHNTVSWYQQALGQGPQFIFQYYREEENGRGNFPPRFSGLQFPNYSSELNVNALELDDSALYLCASSLRSGLKETQYFGPGTRLLVL.

This clone was seen just once. The J gene is TRBJ1-1, the V gene TRBV5-4; no reliable D call. There are 14 residues in the CDR3. From germline, CDR1 is SGHNT and CDR2 YYREEE (reference sequence). V lost 1 base and J lost 0, with 7 bases in between. This CDR3 is CASSLPGMNTEAFF. In DNA, the CDR3 is TGTGCCAGCAGCTTGCCGGGGATGAACACTGAAGCTTTCTTT. The complete variable domain, with remaining parts taken from reference TRBV5-4 and TRBJ1-1, reads ETGVTQSPTHLIKTRGQQVTLRCSSQSGHNTVSWYQQALGQGPQFIFQYYREEENGRGNFPPRFSGLQFPNYSSELNVNALELDDSALYLCASSLPGMNTEAFFGQGTRLTVV.

The chain combines TRBV11-2 with TRBJ2-7, with D maybe TRBD1 (5 bases). The germline gives CDR1 SGHAT, CDR2 FQNNGV. With 1 base removed from V and 2 bases from J, the gap between germline ends came to 6 bases. The CDR3 covers 13 residues. The CDR3 DNA is TGTGCCAGCAGCTTAGTACAGGCCTACGAGCAGTACTTC. Protein sequence: CASSLVQAYEQYF.

The gene calls are TRBV28 and TRBJ1-5, with D possibly TRBD1 on 6 matching bases. Trimming removed 6 bases from V and 16 bases from J, with 10 bases in between. This CDR3 comprises 9 residues. Germline V gene lookup returns CDR1 MDHEN and CDR2 SYDVKM. Written as DNA, the CDR3 is TGTGCCAGCAGCCCGGGACAACATTTT. Translated, it gives CASSPGQHF. Using reference TRBV28 and TRBJ1-5 for the parts outside the CDR3, the full variable domain is DVKVTQSSRYLVKRTGEKVFLECVQDMDHENMFWYRQDPGLGLRLIYFSYDVKMKEKGDIPEGYSVSREKKERFSLILESASTNQTSMYLCASSPGQHFGDGTRLSIL.

CDR3 sequence: CASSIDPVMNTEAFF. CDR3 nucleotides: TGTGCCAGTAGTATAGATCCGGTTATGAACACTGAAGCTTTCTTT. The chain employs TRBV19 and TRBJ1-1; D is ambiguous. CDR1 LNHDA and CDR2 SQIVND come from the germline V gene (reference sequence). CDR3 length equals 15 residues. The germline V and J ends were trimmed by 0 bases and 0 bases, with 8 bases remaining between them.

The chain joins TRBV5-1 to TRBJ1-1, with D perhaps TRBD1 (6 bases). This CDR3 contains 16 residues. Per germline, CDR1 SGHRS and CDR2 YFSETQ. Trimming pared 4 bases from V and 1 base from J, leaving 17 bases between. The CDR3 region has the DNA TGCGCCAGCAGCCCACGGGAATTAGGGGGGAACACTGAAGCTTTCTTT. Translated, it gives CASSPRELGGNTEAFF.

The rearrangement joins TRBV6-6 to TRBJ2-7; 10 bases are shared with TRBD1. The length of the CDR3 is 15 residues. Unmatched junction bases numbered 9, after V lost 8 bases and J lost 2 bases. CDR1 and CDR2 (germline): MNHNY, SVGAGI (reference sequence). CDR3 nucleotides: TGTGCCAGCGCGAAGGGACAGGGGATGGCCTACGAGCAGTACTTC. Amino acids: CASAKGQGMAYEQYF.

The chain joins TRBV21-1 to TRBJ2-7; the table calls TRBD1, which could not be checked here. TRBV21-1 is deemed a pseudogene. The CDR3 contains 12 residues. Written as DNA, the CDR3 is TGTGCCAGCAGCAAAGCCAACTACGAGCAGTACTTC. Its translation: CASSKANYEQYF.

The chain couples TRBV28 to TRBJ2-3, with D possibly matching TRBD1 (6 bases). CDR1 and CDR2 (germline): MDHEN, SYDVKM. CDR3 length: 15 residues. The V end lost 8 bases, the J end lost 0 bases, and 15 bases lay between the germline ends. The CDR3 sequence is CASSQGGLSTDTQYF. CDR3 nucleotides: TGTGCCAGCTCTCAAGGGGGTCTTAGCACAGATACGCAGTATTTT.